A selection of T cell receptor beta chains follows, all from one sample in a study of T cell responses to AZD1222 COVID-19 vaccine. Profiled with immunoSEQ multiplex PCR; TCRdb holds only in-frame clones, not every one. The sample has nearly 55,000 clones; approximately 88% are singletons. Sample: peripheral blood, taken 28 days after the second AZD1222 dose. Receptor source: an adult who received the AZD1222 COVID-19 vaccine. Each CDR3 is given with its conserved first and last residue. The D gene is left open where the match is weak. Clone size is given for some rows only: seen once, a few or many times, or a class if the clone is expanded.

.,TRBD2,16,TRBV7-2,TRBJ2-1,TGTGCCAGCAGCTTAGAAGTAGCGGGAGGGCGGAGTGAGCAGTTCTTC,CASSLEVAGGRSEQFF
few,TRBD2,19,TRBV19,TRBJ2-2,TGTGCCAGTTCCCCGGGACTAGCGGGAGGGTACCCGAACACCGGGGAGCTGTTTTTT,CASSPGLAGGYPNTGELFF
.,.,15,TRBV24-1,TRBJ2-2,TGTGCCACCAGTGGGAGGGGTTTCGATCCCGGGGAGCTGTTTTTT,CATSGRGFDPGELFF
.,.,14,TRBV11-2,TRBJ1-2,TGTGCCAGCAGCTCATCGTCAGGGTCCTATGGCTACACCTTC,CASSSSSGSYGYTF
.,.,17,TRBV7-8,TRBJ2-5,TGTGCCAGCAGCCTACAAACAAAGTGGACAGATCAAGAGACCCAGTACTTC,CASSLQTKWTDQETQYF
once,.,16,TRBV30,TRBJ2-7,TGTGCCTGGGGAATGGAGGGGGCGGGATTGTCCAACGAGCAGTACTTC,CAWGMEGAGLSNEQYF
.,TRBD2,17,TRBV9,TRBJ2-1,TGTGCCAGCAGCCCGAGGACTAGCGGGTTTGGTTACAATGAGCAGTTCTTC,CASSPRTSGFGYNEQFF
.,.,14,TRBV9,TRBJ2-1,TGTGCCAGCAGCGTAGCTCTGGCTCTGGGTGAGCAGTTCTTC,CASSVALALGEQFF
.,.,13,TRBV19,TRBJ1-4,TGTGCCAGTAGTATAGAAAGAAAGGAAAAACTGTTTTTT,CASSIERKEKLFF
.,.,16,TRBV4-3,TRBJ1-1,TGCGCCAGCAGCCAAGAGATTGTCACTGTGAACACTGAAGCTTTCTTT,CASSQEIVTVNTEAFF
.,.,13,TRBV9,TRBJ2-7,TGTGCCAGCAGCGTAGATGGGGGTCGCGAGCAGTACTTC,CASSVDGGREQYF
.,.,13,TRBV7-2,TRBJ1-2,TGTGCCAGCAGCTACGTGGTGGACTATGGCTACACCTTC,CASSYVVDYGYTF
once,TRBD2,15,TRBV6-5,TRBJ2-2,TGTGCCAGCAGTCAGATGACTAGCATGGCCGGGGAGCTGTTTTTT,CASSQMTSMAGELFF
.,.,13,TRBV6-1,TRBJ1-5,TGTGCCAGCAGTGAAGGTGTAGGACAGCCCCAGCATTTT,CASSEGVGQPQHF
.,TRBD1,14,TRBV19,TRBJ1-2,TGTGCCAGTAGCCCGGACAGGGAGGACTATGGCTACACCTTC,CASSPDREDYGYTF
.,.,11,TRBV20-1,TRBJ2-5,TGCAGTGCTCCTCTCGGAGAGACCCAGTACTTC,CSAPLGETQYF